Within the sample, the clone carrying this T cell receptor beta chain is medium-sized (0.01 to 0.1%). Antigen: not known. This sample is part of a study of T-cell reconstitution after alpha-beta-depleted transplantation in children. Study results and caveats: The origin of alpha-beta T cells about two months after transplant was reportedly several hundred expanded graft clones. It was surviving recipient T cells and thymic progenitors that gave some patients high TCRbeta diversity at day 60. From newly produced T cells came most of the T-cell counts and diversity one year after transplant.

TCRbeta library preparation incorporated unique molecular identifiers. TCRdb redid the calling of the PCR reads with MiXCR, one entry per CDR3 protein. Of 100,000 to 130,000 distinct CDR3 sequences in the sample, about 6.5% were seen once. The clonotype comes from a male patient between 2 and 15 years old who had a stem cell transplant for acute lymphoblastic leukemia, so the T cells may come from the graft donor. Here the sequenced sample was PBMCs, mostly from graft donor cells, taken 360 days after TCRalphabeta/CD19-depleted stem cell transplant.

Here the CDR3 DNA reads TGTGCCAGCAGCGGGTCCTACGAGCAGTACTTC. Amino acids: CASSGSYEQYF. The gene calls are TRBV7-9 and TRBJ2-7; D call uncertain. The CDR3 contains 11 residues. CDR1 is SEHNR, CDR2 FQNEAQ, per germline (reference sequence). V dropped 5 bases and J dropped 1 base, with 3 bases sitting between them.